This TCR beta chain was obtained from a study of lymphopenia after photon versus proton radiotherapy (dated by TCRdb to about 2019). Notes on the research overall: Photon and proton radiation therapy were compared by the study for their immunological effects in patients with gastrointestinal tumors who developed high-grade lymphopenia. The study was designed to characterize how the impact on the immune system differs between the two radiation modalities. The 20 or so patients in the cohort had gastrointestinal tumors, were treated with either photon or proton therapy, and subsequently developed lymphopenia.

With regard to this clone: Its antigen is currently not known. Base-call qualities are not available, and no considerably larger clone is one nucleotide away.

The protocol used for the library was the immunoSEQ multiplex PCR assay. Alongside multiparametric flow cytometry, deep sequencing of rearranged TCR beta loci was used to profile the T cell repertoires. Imported from immuneACCESS, the table was reduced by TCRdb to in-frame sequences with V and J called. These copies leave out some clones; in studies compared against another copy, an unresolved V gene accounts for under half, and the cause of the remainder is not known. The sample table holds under 70,000 clones, of which roughly 90% were seen once. The ten largest clones add up to approximately 2.1% of the sample. Germline trimming amounts to 3 bases on V and 2 bases on J, with 1 as the count of junction bases outside the gene matches. The CDR3 numbers 15 residues from cysteine through phenylalanine. Only CDR3 DNA is held: 45 bases, read in frame from base 1. Via the germline V gene, CDR1 is MDHEN and CDR2 SYDVKM.

Here is what the overall study found, with its caveats: After the lymphocyte count nadir, oligoclonal expansion, especially of CD8+ Temra cells, was observed in photon-treated repertoires, and the drop in diversity was driven by this expansion. Proton-treated patients stayed relatively stable during treatment, while photon-treated patients lost naive T cells and TCR diversity and gained effector/memory populations. The survival association was examined only in patients who died, and the authors described better survival with proton therapy as a possibility, not as a demonstrated result. Across the cohort, among patients who died, a greater drop in TCR diversity after the nadir was inversely correlated with overall survival time.

The source is a woman aged 40-49 years with cholangiocarcinoma. The source material was peripheral blood, sampled from a patient treated with photon-based radiotherapy. Recombination joined TRBV28 with TRBJ1-2, with TRBD1 identical over 12 junction bases. The CDR3: CASSLGTGGNYGYTF. The nucleotides are TGTGCCAGCAGTTTGGGGACAGGGGGCAACTATGGCTACACCTTC.